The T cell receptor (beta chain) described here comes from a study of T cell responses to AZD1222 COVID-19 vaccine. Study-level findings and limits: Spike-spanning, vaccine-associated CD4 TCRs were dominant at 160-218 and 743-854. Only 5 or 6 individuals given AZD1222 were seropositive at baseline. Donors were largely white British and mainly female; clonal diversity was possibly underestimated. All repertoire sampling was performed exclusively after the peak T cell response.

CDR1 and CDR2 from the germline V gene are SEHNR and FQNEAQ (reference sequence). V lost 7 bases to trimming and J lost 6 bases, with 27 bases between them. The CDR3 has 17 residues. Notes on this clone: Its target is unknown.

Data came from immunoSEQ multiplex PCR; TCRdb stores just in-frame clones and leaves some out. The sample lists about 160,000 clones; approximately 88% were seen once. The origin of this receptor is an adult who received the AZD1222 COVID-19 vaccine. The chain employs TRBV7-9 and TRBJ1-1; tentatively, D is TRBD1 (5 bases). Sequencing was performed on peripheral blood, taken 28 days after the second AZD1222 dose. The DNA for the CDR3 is TGTGCCAGCACCGAAGGCCGCTCTACAGGTGGTATCCCTGAAGCTTTCTTT. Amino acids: CASTEGRSTGGIPEAFF. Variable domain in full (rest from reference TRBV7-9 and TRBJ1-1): DTGVSQNPRHKITKRGQNVTFRCDPISEHNRLYWYRQTLGQGPEFLTYFQNEAQLEKSRLLSDRFSAERPKGSFSTLEIQRTEQGDSAMYLCASTEGRSTGGIPEAFFGQGTRLTVV.